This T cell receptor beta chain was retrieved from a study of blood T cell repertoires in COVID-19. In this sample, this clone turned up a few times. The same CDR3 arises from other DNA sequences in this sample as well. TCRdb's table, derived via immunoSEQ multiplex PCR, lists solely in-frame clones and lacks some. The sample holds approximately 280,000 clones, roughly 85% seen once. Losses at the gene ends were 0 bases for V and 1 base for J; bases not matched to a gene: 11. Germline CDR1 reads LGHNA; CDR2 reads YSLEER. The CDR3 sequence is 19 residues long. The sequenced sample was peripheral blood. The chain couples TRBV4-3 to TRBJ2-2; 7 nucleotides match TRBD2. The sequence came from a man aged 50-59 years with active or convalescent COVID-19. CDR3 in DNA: TGCGCCAGCAGCCAAGATTTGGGGGGGGATCTTCAGAACACCGGGGAGCTGTTTTTT. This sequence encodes CASSQDLGGDLQNTGELFF.